This T cell receptor beta chain appears in the sequencing data of a study of vaccination effects on CD4 cells after COVID-19 (dated by TCRdb to the early 2020s). Notes on the research overall: Two doses of either the BNT162b2 or the mRNA-1273 mRNA SARS-CoV-2 vaccine were administered to participants. The full study included 10 to 11 COVID-19 convalescent patients and a handful of SARS-CoV-2-naive healthy vaccine recipients. The Oncomine TCR Beta short-read assay on an Illumina iSeq 100 was used to sequence cultures from other donors in the study. SARS-CoV-2 spike-specific CD4+ TCR repertoires from before and after mRNA vaccination were compared in COVID-19 convalescent patients and in infection-naive vaccine recipients. Results and caveats for the whole study, not just this receptor: In healthy vaccine recipients, vaccine-induced clones were almost all SARS-CoV-2 mono-reactive, with only 1 of 255 cross-reactive with common cold coronaviruses. Only a small number of convalescent patients were included, and no early post-infection timepoints were available, which limited the study. Marked clonal contraction was observed in both infection-induced and vaccine-induced clones at late post-vaccination timepoints, consistent with waning T cell responses.

CDR1 and CDR2 are read off the germline V gene as SQVTM and ANQGSEA. There are 12 amino acids in the CDR3, from cysteine to phenylalanine inclusive. Only CDR3 DNA remains: 36 bases, in frame from the first base. V sheds 3 bases and J sheds 3 bases, leaving 7 bases between their ends. To identify antigen-specific CD4+ T cell clonotypes by their expansion, the ViraFEST assay first stimulated PBMC with viral peptide pools and then applied TCR sequencing. After about 10 days of culture, CD4+ T cells were isolated with the EasySep CD4+ T cell isolation kit. None of the healthy vaccine recipients had a prior SARS-CoV-2 infection, which was confirmed by nucleocapsid antibody tests that came back negative both before and after vaccination. Each well held roughly 2 million PBMC cultured in IMDM containing roughly 5% human AB serum, roughly 9.6 IU/ml IL-2 and gentamicin, along with approximately 10 ug/ml peptides. On days 3 and 7, half of the culture medium was replaced with fresh IL-2-containing medium. Unless noted otherwise, every peptide stimulation condition was cultured in triplicate wells. Using Ficoll-Paque Plus gradient centrifugation, PBMC were separated from whole blood and then either used fresh or cryopreserved at -140C. Overlapping peptide pools spanned the spike proteins of SARS-CoV-2 and the common cold coronaviruses HCoV-NL63, HCoV-OC43 and HCoV-229E. The QIAamp micro DNA kit was used to extract genomic DNA from the cultured CD4+ T cells.

A note on this clone: Its antigen specificity is not known. No much larger clone is present one base from it, and per-base qualities are unavailable. The same CDR3 also results from other DNA sequences found in this sample.

Library preparation was by the immunoSEQ multiplex PCR assay. DNA from the CD4+ T cells that had been cultured and isolated underwent TCR beta CDR3 sequencing. From the authors' description of their analysis: Non-productive TCR sequences were removed, reads were trimmed to the CDR3 region, and CDR3s of at least 7 amino acids were retained. The MANAFEST web app was used to identify antigen-specific clonotypes by comparing expansion in peptide wells with expansion in reference cultures. To count as positive, a clone had to show expansion at FDR<0.05 compared with the reference and with all other wells, an odds ratio above 5, and a frequency above 0.1% in two replicate wells. A clonotype was called cross-reactive if it was significantly expanded both in SARS-CoV-2 spike wells and in at least one common cold coronavirus spike condition. CDR3 similarity was assessed by Levenshtein distance using the stringdist R package, and unrooted trees were constructed with ape in R 3.6.1. TCRdb took this table from immuneACCESS and kept in-frame rearrangements with V and J called. Such tables lack part of the clones; where checked against another copy, unresolved V genes explain under half of the gap, and the rest is unexplained. The DNA was the basis for D and trimming; V, J and clone size are from that table. The sample table holds 60,000 to 65,000 clones, of which roughly 75% were seen once. The ten biggest clones cover about 3.5% of the sample.

The V and J genes are TRBV29-1 and TRBJ2-3, and the D gene may be TRBD2, 5 bases matching. Specimen: CD4+ T cells from PBMCs cultured with HCoV-OC43 spike peptides, collected before COVID-19 vaccination. Reading the label with the study, this specimen's cell subset or site is: HCoV-OC43 spike overlapping peptide pool stimulation. The TCR sequence derives from a human donor who received a COVID-19 vaccine. The DNA reads as follows: TGCAGCGTTGACGAGGGAACAGATACGCAGTATTTT. It is translated as CSVDEGTDTQYF.